This T cell receptor (beta chain) is from a study of control samples from healthy donors and cancer patients (dated by TCRdb to between 2020 and 2021). Turning to this clone: Its antigen remains unidentified. The sample holds no much larger clone one base away, and base qualities are not on file.

Libraries were built with the immunoSEQ multiplex PCR assay. TCRdb mirrors the immuneACCESS table, restricted to in-frame sequences. Some clones are absent from its copies; in checked studies, under half trace to an unresolved V gene, and the reason for the others is unknown. Here the sample has about 160,000 clones; roughly 93% occur a single time. 5.8% of the sample is taken by the ten largest. The TCR was taken from a man aged 18-30 years in good health. The sample was blood.

Here is the DNA: TGTGCCAGCAGCGTGGGAGTTCGTCAACTAGCGGGAGTGTACGAGCAGTACTTC. The translation is CASSVGVRQLAGVYEQYF. In this chain, TRBV9 is recombined with TRBJ2-7, with TRBD2 matching 11 junction bases. There are 18 amino acids in the CDR3, from cysteine to phenylalanine inclusive. The CDR3 DNA has 54 bases and is translated from base 1. Trimming removed 2 bases from V and 4 bases from J; the gene matches leave 14 bases unexplained. For CDR1 and CDR2, the germline V gene lists SGDLS and YYNGEE.